Reported below is one TCR beta chain. The germline CDR1 and CDR2 sequences are ENHRY and SYGVKD. V shed 10 bases and J 2 bases; nucleotides not matched to a gene: 11. This CDR3 is built from 15 residues. The sample comes from a study of blood T cell repertoires in COVID-19. Across the study: Nucleic acid was either cDNA or gDNA, and it came from T cells, B-cell-depleted T cells, or PBMCs.

Only in-frame clones appear in the TCRdb table, and some are missing; sequencing was by immunoSEQ multiplex PCR. The sample lists roughly 280,000 clones, about 89% occurring once. The specimen sequenced was peripheral blood. This TCR was sampled from a man in his fifties or sixties with acute or convalescent COVID-19. The V call is TRBV10-3, the J call TRBJ1-5; 7 bases are shared with TRBD1. The CDR3 region has the DNA TGTGCCACGGGACAGTGGGAAATTGGCAATCAGCCCCAGCATTTT. Translating it yields CATGQWEIGNQPQHF.